The clone carrying this T cell receptor beta chain is judged medium-sized. The antigen is not known. TCRdb re-called the PCR reads through MiXCR. The sample comprises roughly 12,000 clones, around a third of which are singletons, and over 10% rests with the top ten. These data belong to a study of metastatic and nonmetastatic thyroid tumors. Background on the study: From malignant and benign thyroid patients, repertoires in blood and in tumor or nodule tissue were compared.

The CDR3 runs 13 residues. V was trimmed by 1 base and J by 5 bases, leaving 5 bases between them. Germline V gives CDR1 KGHDR, CDR2 SFDVKD. Study results and limitations: Compared with benign nodules, malignant thyroid tumors were reported to have significantly higher TCR beta diversity in both blood and tumor.

Treatment of any kind had been given to no patient before thyroid surgery. The sequenced material came from tumor tissue. V gene TRBV24-1 combines with J gene TRBJ2-1; D is unresolved. The receptor was isolated from a female donor with papillary thyroid cancer or a benign thyroid nodule (not recorded which). Some clones in this sample may be carry-over from other donors' samples. The CDR3 is CATSDFRDNEQFF. CDR3 coding DNA: TGTGCCACCAGTGATTTCCGGGACAATGAGCAGTTCTTC.